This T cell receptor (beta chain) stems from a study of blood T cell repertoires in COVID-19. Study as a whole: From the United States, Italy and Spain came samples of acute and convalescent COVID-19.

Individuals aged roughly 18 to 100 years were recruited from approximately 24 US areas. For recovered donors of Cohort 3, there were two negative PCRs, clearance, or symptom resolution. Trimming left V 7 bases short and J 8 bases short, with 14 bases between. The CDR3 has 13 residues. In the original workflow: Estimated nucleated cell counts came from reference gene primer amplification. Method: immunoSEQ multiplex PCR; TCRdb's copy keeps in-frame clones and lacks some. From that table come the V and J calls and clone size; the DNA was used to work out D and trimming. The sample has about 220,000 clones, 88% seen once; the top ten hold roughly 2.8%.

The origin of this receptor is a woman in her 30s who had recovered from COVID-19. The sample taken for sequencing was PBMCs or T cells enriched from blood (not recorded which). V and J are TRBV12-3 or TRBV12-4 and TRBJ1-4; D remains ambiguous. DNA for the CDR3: TGTGCCAGCACCGGAGGAGGAAAGGAAAAACTGTTTTTT. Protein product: CASTGGGKEKLFF.